This is a list of T cell receptor beta chains from one sample in a study of blood T cell repertoires in COVID-19. The data were produced by immunoSEQ multiplex PCR, yet TCRdb's version contains in-frame clones alone and is incomplete. The table lists roughly 360,000 clones, more than 75% of them singletons. Material: peripheral blood. The source is a human donor with acute or convalescent COVID-19. The donor label of this sample is uncertain. CDR3s include the opening cysteine and the closing phenylalanine or tryptophan. A D gene is named only where the DNA matches it firmly.

TRBD1 TRBJ2-1 TRBV7-8 15 CASSSRGQTYNEQFF
- TRBJ2-3 TRBV5-1 15 CASSETPLQTDTQYF
TRBD2 TRBJ2-1 TRBV6-6 15 CASSNRGGSYNEQFF
TRBD1 TRBJ2-5 TRBV5-5 15 CASSYADRGQETQYF
- TRBJ1-4 TRBV19 11 CASSIRERLFF
- TRBJ1-1 TRBV4-1 14 CASSSPGGRTEAFF
TRBD2 TRBJ2-1 TRBV4-1 15 CASSKLAGLSNEQFF
- TRBJ1-2 TRBV3-1/TRBV3-2 13 CASSQAQGYGYTF
- TRBJ1-4 TRBV5-1 15 CASSRTGAYNEKLFF
- TRBJ1-2 TRBV10-3 12 CAISATDYGYTF
TRBD1 TRBJ1-1 TRBV10-1 14 CASSDQGASTEAFF
TRBD1 TRBJ1-2 TRBV4-1 15 CASSQEDRVRHGYTF
TRBD1 TRBJ1-2 TRBV5-1 12 CASSPTGDGYTF
TRBD2 TRBJ2-5 TRBV25-1 14 CASNTQRGSETQYF
- TRBJ1-4 TRBV9 13 CASSAGPNEKLFF
TRBD1 TRBJ1-2 TRBV27 13 CASGDRGKYGYTF
TRBD1 TRBJ2-7 TRBV14 15 CASSRPGQGWHEQYF
- TRBJ2-3 TRBV5-1 16 CASSSGSQGSTDTQYF
- TRBJ1-6 TRBV9 18 CASSVGGSPNSYNSPLHF
- TRBJ1-4 TRBV5-1 15 CASKLTGTFGEKLFF
TRBD1 TRBJ2-7 TRBV30 15 CAWHRLRDRAAEQYF
- TRBJ1-5 TRBV7-9 15 CASSFAGAGNQPQHF
TRBD1 TRBJ2-7 TRBV14 13 CASRPTGGYEQYF
- TRBJ1-1 TRBV5-1 13 CASTGSLNTEAFF
- TRBJ1-5 TRBV28 14 CASHRLGAQQPQHF
TRBD2 TRBJ2-7 TRBV29-1 14 CSVGRDRGNYEQYF
- TRBJ1-1 TRBV5-5 15 CASSPTQVMNTEAFF
TRBD1 TRBJ2-5 TRBV28 13 CASRKTGEETQYF
- TRBJ1-1 TRBV7-9 14 CASSFRVLPTEAFF
TRBD1 TRBJ2-1 TRBV6-5 13 CASNSQGAGEQFF
TRBD1 TRBJ2-1 TRBV7-2 14 CASSMGQAYNEQFF